The 21 T cell receptor beta chains presented below share a single source sample, sequenced in a study of chemoradiotherapy in HPV16-positive cancers. Measured with immunoSEQ multiplex PCR; TCRdb has only the in-frame clones, and not every one. The table shows 10,000 to 15,000 clones, with 77% occurring only once. This material was acquired from a patient who underwent chemoradiotherapy. The source of these receptors is a human donor with HPV-associated anogenital cancer.

The chain links TRBV5-6 to TRBJ2-1, with TRBD1 matching over 10 bases. CDR3 length: 15 amino acids. V shed 3 bases and J 7 bases; nucleotides not matched to a gene: 7. Germline V gene data show CDR1 as SGHDT and CDR2 as YYEEEE. The CDR3 reads CASSSGTGVVNEQFF. Here the CDR3 DNA reads TGTGCCAGCAGCTCCGGGACAGGGGTGGTTAATGAGCAGTTCTTC.

The chain joins TRBV7-2 to TRBJ2-7; 13 bases fit TRBD2. The CDR3 loop spans 15 amino acids. Germline lookup yields CDR1 SGHTA and CDR2 FQGNSA. V gave up 7 bases and J gave up 5 bases; unmatched junction bases: 8. In DNA form, the CDR3 reads TGTGCCAGCAACACGAGGACTAGCGGGGGCCACGAGCAGTACTTC. It specifies CASNTRTSGGHEQYF. The full variable domain, completed using reference TRBV7-2 and TRBJ2-7, is GAGVSQSPSNKVTEKGKDVELRCDPISGHTALYWYRQSLGQGLEFLIYFQGNSAPDKSGLPSDRFSAERTGGSVSTLTIQRTQQEDSAVYLCASNTRTSGGHEQYFGPGTRLTVT.

This chain uses TRBV4-1 with TRBJ1-2, with a possible D match to TRBD1 (6 bases). The CDR3 is 14 residues long. V gave up 5 bases and J gave up 4 bases, with 14 bases separating them. Per the germline V gene, CDR1 is MGHRA and CDR2 is YSYEKL. CDR3 loop: CASSSPTGTYGYTF. CDR3 bases: TGCGCCAGCAGCTCCCCGACAGGAACCTATGGCTACACCTTC.

The V gene is TRBV5-6, the J gene TRBJ2-3; TRBD1 matches 8 bases. This CDR3 is built from 18 residues. After removal of 0 bases from V and 3 bases from J, the junction contained 12 bases not matched to a gene. From germline, CDR1 is SGHDT and CDR2 YYEEEE. CDR3 residues: CASSLVLWQGAATDTQYF. CDR3 coding DNA: TGTGCCAGCAGCTTGGTTCTGTGGCAGGGGGCCGCAACAGATACGCAGTATTTT.

The chain recombines TRBV10-2 with TRBJ1-1, with TRBD1 as a possible D gene (5 bases). CDR1 is WSHSY, CDR2 SAAADI, per germline. The CDR3 runs 11 residues. The V end was cut by 6 bases, the J end by 11 bases, with 13 bases between. CDR3 bases: TGCGCCAGCAGGGGGGACCTCGGGGCTTTCTTT. Translated: CASRGDLGAFF.

This chain links TRBV10-3 with TRBJ2-3; D gene unclear. Trimming removed 4 bases at V and 6 bases at J, with 11 bases between. The length of the CDR3 is 13 residues. Germline CDR1 and CDR2: ENHRY and SYGVKD. In nucleotides, the CDR3 is TGTGCCATCAGTGTCCTAGAGACTGATACGCAGTATTTT. Its protein product is CAISVLETDTQYF.

The CDR3 coding sequence is TGCGCCAGCAGCCAAGAATTACCCAGGGGGGATTTGACGTCACCCCTCCACTTT. Its protein is CASSQELPRGDLTSPLHF. The chain recombines TRBV4-3 with TRBJ1-6; 7 bases fit TRBD1. V dropped 0 bases and J dropped 10; count of bases not matched to a gene: 15. Germline-derived CDR1 and CDR2 are LGHNA and YSLEER. CDR3 length equals 18 residues.

This sequence joins TRBV6-1 and TRBJ1-2; 8 nucleotides line up with TRBD1. CDR1 and CDR2 (germline): MNHNS, SASEGT. Losses at the gene ends were 4 bases for V and 2 bases for J; bases not matched to a gene: 6. The CDR3 sequence is 15 residues long. DNA for the CDR3: TGTGCCAGCAGTGCCCGGACAGGGATAAACTATGGCTACACCTTC. Its translation: CASSARTGINYGYTF.

The chain joins TRBV4-3 to TRBJ2-1; D possibly uses TRBD1 or TRBD2 (5 bases each). This CDR3 has 13 amino acids. Germline loops: CDR1 LGHNA, CDR2 YSLEER. V shed 0 bases and J shed 8 bases, with 8 bases lying between them. CDR3 DNA: TGCGCCAGCAGCCAAGACCGGGGCGATGAGCAGTTCTTC. Its translation is CASSQDRGDEQFF.

This clone was observed a few times. Written as DNA, the CDR3 is TGTGCCAGCAGTTGGCAGCCAGCAAATCAGCCCCAGCATTTT. Amino acid sequence: CASSWQPANQPQHF. The chain carries TRBV6-6 and TRBJ1-5; D is ambiguous. The length of the CDR3 is 14 residues. CDR1 and CDR2 (germline): MNHNY, SVGAGI (reference sequence). The ends were cut back, 4 bases at V and 4 bases at J, with 11 bases in the middle.

J is TRBJ2-1 and V is TRBV5-1, with 10 bases aligning to TRBD2. Germline CDR1 SGHRS, CDR2 YFSETQ. CDR3 length: 16 amino acids. The trim removed 3 bases at V and 5 bases at J, leaving 8 bases unmatched. CDR3 amino acids: CASSSILAGDNNEQFF. CDR3 bases: TGCGCCAGCAGCTCAATCCTAGCGGGGGACAACAATGAGCAGTTCTTC. Using reference TRBV5-1 and TRBJ2-1 for the parts outside the CDR3, the full variable domain is KAGVTQTPRYLIKTRGQQVTLSCSPISGHRSVSWYQQTPGQGLQFLFEYFSETQRNKGNFPGRFSGRQFSNSRSEMNVSTLELGDSALYLCASSSILAGDNNEQFFGPGTRLTVL.

This chain joins TRBV14 and TRBJ1-1; D not resolved. Trimming took off 0 bases at V and 11 bases at J, with 13 bases between the two ends. The CDR3 covers 13 residues. Germline CDR1 is SGHDN and CDR2 is FVKESK. The CDR3 DNA sequence: TGTGCCAGCAGCCAAGATCGAGGCCTCAGGGCTTTCTTT. Its translation: CASSQDRGLRAFF.

The CDR3 bases are TGTGCCAGCAGCGTCAGGAATGAAGCTTTCTTT. The encoded protein is CASSVRNEAFF. The rearrangement joins TRBV7-2 to TRBJ1-1; unclear D gene. The CDR3 runs 11 residues. V gave up 5 bases and J gave up 7 bases, with 8 bases separating them. Germline V gene lookup returns CDR1 SGHTA and CDR2 FQGNSA. The full variable domain, its missing parts supplied by reference TRBV7-2 and TRBJ1-1, is GAGVSQSPSNKVTEKGKDVELRCDPISGHTALYWYRQSLGQGLEFLIYFQGNSAPDKSGLPSDRFSAERTGGSVSTLTIQRTQQEDSAVYLCASSVRNEAFFGQGTRLTVV.

The genes are TRBV19 and TRBJ1-6, with D uncertain. V lost 4 bases to trimming and J lost 6 bases, with 7 bases between them. The length of the CDR3 is 13 residues. In germline, CDR1 is LNHDA, CDR2 SQIVND (reference sequence). The CDR3 bases are TGTGCCAGTAGTACAATCGGTAATTCACCCCTCCACTTT. Translation gives CASSTIGNSPLHF. Full variable domain (missing parts from reference TRBV19 and TRBJ1-6): DGGITQSPKYLFRKEGQNVTLSCEQNLNHDAMYWYRQDPGQGLRLIYYSQIVNDFQKGDIAEGYSVSREKKESFPLTVTSAQKNPTAFYLCASSTIGNSPLHFGNGTRLTVT.

The table lists this clone with a count of one. This chain uses TRBV7-2 with TRBJ2-1; D call uncertain. V was pared by 0 bases and J by 0 bases, with 9 bases between. Germline V CDR1 and CDR2: SGHTA, FQGNSA. The CDR3 sequence is 16 residues long. The CDR3 loop is CASSLAFSSSYNEQFF. CDR3 DNA: TGTGCCAGCAGCTTAGCGTTCTCTTCCTCCTACAATGAGCAGTTCTTC.

This chain connects TRBV4-2 to TRBJ2-2, with 13 nucleotides matching TRBD2. With V trimmed by 3 bases and J by 4 bases, 5 bases remained unmatched. This CDR3 comprises 17 residues. CDR1 LGHNA and CDR2 YNFKEQ come from the germline V gene. The CDR3: CASSHETSGGGTGELFF. CDR3 coding DNA: TGTGCCAGCAGCCATGAAACTAGCGGGGGGGGCACCGGGGAGCTGTTTTTT.

The gene calls are TRBV6-5 and TRBJ1-6; 9 nucleotides line up with TRBD1. V lost 4 bases to trimming and J lost 6 bases; unmatched junction nucleotides: 4. The germline CDR1 and CDR2 sequences are MNHEY and SVGAGI. The CDR3 runs 15 residues. CDR3 in amino acids: CASSFNRGRNSPLHF. DNA for the CDR3: TGTGCCAGCAGTTTTAACAGGGGGCGTAATTCACCCCTCCACTTT.

The chain employs TRBV11-2 and TRBJ2-3, with 9 bases identical to TRBD1. The CDR3 extends over 15 amino acids. CDR1 and CDR2 from the germline V gene are SGHAT and FQNNGV. V lost 4 bases to trimming and J lost 2 bases; unmatched junction nucleotides: 4. The CDR3 reads CASSSWDRDTDTQYF. The DNA of the CDR3 is TGTGCCAGCAGCTCTTGGGACAGGGACACAGATACGCAGTATTTT.

This rearrangement joins TRBV5-6 to TRBJ2-7; 7 bases are a match to TRBD2. This CDR3 is built from 12 residues. Losses at the gene ends were 3 bases for V and 4 bases for J; bases not matched to a gene: 1. The germline gives CDR1 SGHDT, CDR2 YYEEEE. The CDR3 region is CASSWGGYEQYF. The CDR3 DNA follows: TGTGCCAGCAGCTGGGGGGGTTACGAGCAGTACTTC.

The chain joins TRBV5-1 to TRBJ2-5, with 9 bases that match TRBD1. From germline, CDR1 is SGHRS and CDR2 YFSETQ. The junction had 11 bases not matched to a gene; V was cut back by 0 bases and J by 5 bases. The CDR3 is 17 amino acids. CDR3 amino acids: CASSLGPPGQGGETQYF. The CDR3 coding sequence is TGCGCCAGCAGCTTGGGCCCTCCGGGACAGGGTGGGGAGACCCAGTACTTC.

V usage is TRBV7-9 and J usage is TRBJ1-6, with TRBD1 as a possible D gene (5 bases). CDR3 length: 13 residues. Per the germline V gene, CDR1 is SEHNR and CDR2 is FQNEAQ (reference sequence). Trimming removed 1 base from V and 10 bases from J, with 8 bases in between. This CDR3 is CASSLVQGSPLHF. The CDR3 region has the DNA TGTGCCAGCAGCTTAGTCCAGGGCTCACCCCTCCACTTT.